The 15 T cell receptor beta chains in this list originate from one sample, sequenced in a study of long-term antiretroviral therapy in people with HIV. Sequencing used immunoSEQ v3.0 at survey level. Assay: immunoSEQ multiplex PCR; the TCRdb copy retains only in-frame clones and omits some. The sample shows 11,000 to 15,000 clones, 75% to 90% of them seen only once. The sequences come from unsorted PBMCs, collected 3.2 years before starting antiretroviral therapy. These receptors originate from a man aged 35-49 years with HIV.

The chain combines TRBV30 with TRBJ2-7; 12 nucleotides agree with TRBD1. V trimming: 2 bases; J trimming: 8 bases; junction bases outside the gene matches: 13. The CDR3 has 16 residues. CDR1 is GTSNPN, CDR2 SVGIG, per germline (reference sequence). The CDR3 loop reads CAWSLGTGGFSLQQYF. The DNA for the CDR3 is TGTGCCTGGAGTTTGGGGACAGGGGGCTTTTCGTTGCAGCAGTACTTC.

The rearrangement joins TRBV7-2 to TRBJ2-7, with D perhaps TRBD2 (5 bases). CDR3 size: 14 residues. Trimming cost V 5 bases and J 0 bases, with 11 bases left between them. CDR1 and CDR2 (germline): SGHTA, FQGNSA. The CDR3 DNA is TGTGCCAGCAGCAACCGAGGGAGCTCCTACGAGCAGTACTTC. Protein: CASSNRGSSYEQYF.

This chain connects TRBV30 to TRBJ1-4; 7 bases match TRBD1. This CDR3 comprises 14 residues. Germline lookup yields CDR1 GTSNPN and CDR2 SVGIG (reference sequence). J lost 3 bases, V lost 3 bases, and 4 bases had no gene match. The CDR3 sequence is CAWSGGTANEKLFF. CDR3 sequence (DNA): TGTGCCTGGAGCGGTGGGACAGCTAATGAAAAACTGTTTTTT.

The chain's CDR3 is CASGLGQGNFNTGELFF. The CDR3 bases are TGTGCTAGTGGTTTGGGCCAGGGGAACTTTAACACCGGGGAGCTGTTTTTT. The chain is built from TRBV12-5 and TRBJ2-2, with D perhaps matching TRBD1 (6 bases). In germline, CDR1 is LGHNT, CDR2 FRNRAP. V was clipped by 1 base and J by 2 bases, with 14 bases between them. This CDR3 spans 17 amino acids.

J is TRBJ2-3 and V is TRBV2, with TRBD2 matching 7 bases. J gave up 3 bases and V 9 bases, and 9 bases lay outside the gene matches. CDR1 is SNHLY, CDR2 FYNNEI, per germline. The CDR3 has 14 residues. CDR3 region: CASLESGETDTQYF. In DNA form, the CDR3 reads TGTGCCAGTCTGGAGAGCGGGGAAACAGATACGCAGTATTTT.

The rearrangement joins TRBV25-1 to TRBJ1-1; no reliable D call. The CDR3 is 16 residues long. Trimming left V 1 base short and J 5 bases short, with 17 bases between. Germline lookup yields CDR1 MGHDK and CDR2 SYGVNS. CDR3 residues: CASSEFGVEGGTEAFF. In DNA, the CDR3 is TGTGCCAGCAGTGAATTTGGGGTGGAGGGAGGAACTGAAGCTTTCTTT.

The V call is TRBV2, the J call TRBJ1-5, with D perhaps TRBD1 (5 bases). The V end lost 8 bases, the J end lost 3 bases, and 11 bases lay between the germline ends. Germline V gene lookup returns CDR1 SNHLY and CDR2 FYNNEI. This CDR3 spans 13 amino acids. The CDR3 protein is CASAQGPNQPQHF. The DNA of the CDR3 is TGTGCCAGCGCGCAGGGCCCCAATCAGCCCCAGCATTTT.

The DNA for the CDR3 is TGTGCCAGCAGTGGGTCTCGGGGGGCGTCCTACGAGCAGTACTTC. Translating gives CASSGSRGASYEQYF. The rearrangement links TRBV2 to TRBJ2-7; possibly TRBD2 for D (7 bases). The CDR3 sequence is 15 residues long. Trimming pared 4 bases from V and 1 base from J, leaving 14 bases between. Per the germline V gene, CDR1 is SNHLY and CDR2 is FYNNEI. The full variable domain, with the rest looked up from reference TRBV2 and TRBJ2-7, is EPEVTQTPSHQVTQMGQEVILRCVPISNHLYFYWYRQILGQKVEFLVSFYNNEISEKSEIFDDQFSVERPDGSNFTLKIRSTKLEDSAMYFCASSGSRGASYEQYFGPGTRLTVT.

The chain uses TRBV9 and TRBJ2-2, with D tentatively TRBD1 or TRBD2 (5 bases each). Germline V gene data show CDR1 as SGDLS and CDR2 as YYNGEE. CDR3 length equals 17 residues. V was shortened by 0 bases and J by 0 bases, with 12 bases between the two germline ends. The CDR3 nucleotides read TGTGCCAGCAGCGTAGTGAAAGGGACCCCGAACACCGGGGAGCTGTTTTTT. It translates to CASSVVKGTPNTGELFF. Filled out from reference TRBV9 and TRBJ2-2, the complete variable domain reads DSGVTQTPKHLITATGQRVTLRCSPRSGDLSVYWYQQSLDQGLQFLIQYYNGEERAKGNILERFSAQQFPDLHSELNLSSLELGDSALYFCASSVVKGTPNTGELFFGEGSRLTVL.

This chain joins TRBV18 and TRBJ1-1; no clear D gene. The CDR3 consists of 13 residues. Trimming stripped 6 bases from V and 1 base from J, with 9 bases between. The germline CDR1 and CDR2 sequences are KGHSH and LQKENI. The CDR3 sequence is CASSGTENTEAFF. CDR3 nucleotide sequence: TGTGCCAGCTCGGGTACAGAGAACACTGAAGCTTTCTTT.

This clone was counted a single time. This sequence joins TRBV5-4 and TRBJ1-4; no reliable D call. CDR1 and CDR2 from the germline V gene are SGHNT and YYREEE (reference sequence). Deletions cut 2 bases from V and 0 bases from J, with 5 bases between. The length of the CDR3 is 14 residues. The CDR3 DNA follows: TGTGCCAGCAGCTTCCGGTCAACTAATGAAAAACTGTTTTTT. It encodes CASSFRSTNEKLFF. The full variable domain, with the rest looked up from reference TRBV5-4 and TRBJ1-4, is ETGVTQSPTHLIKTRGQQVTLRCSSQSGHNTVSWYQQALGQGPQFIFQYYREEENGRGNFPPRFSGLQFPNYSSELNVNALELDDSALYLCASSFRSTNEKLFFGSGTQLSVL.

The rearrangement joins TRBV30 to TRBJ1-2; TRBD1 is a possible D gene (5 bases). Germline loops: CDR1 GTSNPN, CDR2 SVGIG (reference sequence). The CDR3 is 14 residues long. The germline V and J ends were trimmed by 5 bases and 6 bases, with 19 bases remaining between them. This chain's CDR3 is CAWGGGRGSDGYTF. The CDR3 bases are TGTGCCTGGGGTGGAGGGCGGGGGTCCGATGGCTACACCTTC. Full variable domain (missing parts from reference TRBV30 and TRBJ1-2): SQTIHQWPATLVQPVGSPLSLECTVEGTSNPNLYWYRQAAGRGLQLLFYSVGIGQISSEVPQNLSASRPQDRQFILSSKKLLLSDSGFYLCAWGGGRGSDGYTFGSGTRLTVV.

The chain joins TRBV5-6 to TRBJ1-2, with unresolved D. Germline V gene sequence: CDR1 SGHDT, CDR2 YYEEEE. The CDR3 contains 16 residues. The V and J ends lost 4 bases and 6 bases respectively, with 22 bases between them. CDR3 bases: TGTGCCAGCAGCCTTAAAAGGCCGGGAATGTCTGATGGCTACACCTTC. Protein sequence: CASSLKRPGMSDGYTF.

The chain combines TRBV5-6 with TRBJ1-1; TRBD1 matches at 8 bases. The length of the CDR3 is 15 residues. The J segment lost 8 bases and the V segment lost 5 bases, leaving 14 bases of the junction unmatched. CDR1 is SGHDT, CDR2 YYEEEE, per germline. The CDR3 protein is CASRPYGTGVGEAFF. CDR3 bases: TGTGCCAGCAGGCCCTACGGGACAGGCGTTGGAGAAGCTTTCTTT.

V usage is TRBV4-1 and J usage is TRBJ1-3, with TRBD1 identical over 7 bases. This CDR3 has 15 residues. The germline CDR1 and CDR2 sequences are MGHRA and YSYEKL. V was pared by 1 base and J by 2 bases, with 2 bases of the junction left unmatched. CDR3 in amino acids: CASSQVGGTGNTIYF. CDR3 nucleotide sequence: TGCGCCAGCAGCCAAGTAGGGGGCACTGGAAACACCATATATTTT.